These 18 T cell receptor beta chains share one sample of origin, sequenced in a study of blood T cell repertoires in COVID-19. Produced via immunoSEQ multiplex PCR; TCRdb's table is partial and in-frame only. The repertoire holds 200,000 to 250,000 clones, approximately 80% seen once, with 9.5% to 15% in the top ten. Source material: peripheral blood. These receptors all stem from a human donor in a cohort sampled during active COVID-19.

The genes are TRBV4-3 and TRBJ2-2; 8 nucleotides match TRBD2. V lost 1 base and J lost 1; bases outside the gene matches: 5. CDR1 is LGHNA, CDR2 YSLEER, per germline. CDR3 length: 17 amino acids. DNA for the CDR3: TGCGCCAGCAGCCAAGCCTCCGGGGGGGGGAACACCGGGGAGCTGTTTTTT. Translating it yields CASSQASGGGNTGELFF.

The genes are TRBV10-3 and TRBJ2-3, with 9 bases aligning to TRBD1. There are 17 residues in the CDR3. V lost 6 bases to trimming and J lost 0 bases; unmatched junction nucleotides: 10. Looked up from germline, CDR1 is ENHRY and CDR2 is SYGVKD. DNA for the CDR3: TGTGCCATCAGCCAGCATTCCGGACAGGGGAGCACAGATACGCAGTATTTT. Amino acid sequence: CAISQHSGQGSTDTQYF.

J is TRBJ2-7 and V is TRBV6-2 or TRBV6-3; 9 positions match TRBD1. Germline CDR1 MNHEY, CDR2 SVGEGT. The CDR3 totals 16 residues. The J segment lost 4 bases and the V segment lost 2 bases, leaving 9 bases of the junction unmatched. The CDR3 reads CASSYKRDRAVYEQYF. DNA of the CDR3: TGTGCCAGCAGTTACAAAAGGGACAGGGCGGTTTACGAGCAGTACTTC.

V gene TRBV7-8 combines with J gene TRBJ2-7, with D possibly matching TRBD1 (7 bases). Per the germline V gene, CDR1 is SGHVS and CDR2 is FQNEAQ. Trimming cost V 0 bases and J 3 bases, with 12 bases left between them. The CDR3 sequence is 15 residues long. The CDR3 loop is CASSLAAGGNYEQYF. CDR3 sequence (DNA): TGTGCCAGCAGCTTAGCGGCAGGGGGGAACTACGAGCAGTACTTC.

V gene TRBV7-8 combines with J gene TRBJ2-3, with 10 nucleotides matching TRBD2. Germline lookup yields CDR1 SGHVS and CDR2 FQNEAQ. J gave up 2 bases and V 2 bases, and 10 bases lay outside the gene matches. The CDR3 runs 18 residues. As DNA, the CDR3 is TGTGCCAGCAGCTTAATCATAGCGGGGGGCTTTCACACAGATACGCAGTATTTT. Its protein is CASSLIIAGGFHTDTQYF. Full variable domain (remainder filled in from reference TRBV7-8 and TRBJ2-3): GAGVSQSPRYKVAKRGQDVALRCDPISGHVSLFWYQQALGQGPEFLTYFQNEAQLDKSGLPSDRFFAERPEGSVSTLKIQRTQQEDSAVYLCASSLIIAGGFHTDTQYFGPGTRLTVL.

This rearrangement joins TRBV28 to TRBJ2-1, with 13 bases fitting TRBD2. V dropped 6 bases and J dropped 9; count of bases not matched to a gene: 8. The CDR3 totals 15 residues. Germline V gene lookup returns CDR1 MDHEN and CDR2 SYDVKM. CDR3 region: CASRPPGLAGFEQFF. The CDR3 region has the DNA TGTGCCAGCAGACCACCGGGACTAGCGGGATTTGAGCAGTTCTTC.

For the CDR3, the DNA is TGCGCCAGCAGCCTGGACCCTGGGACAGGTCGAGATTCACCCCTCCACTTT. It encodes CASSLDPGTGRDSPLHF. The V gene is TRBV5-1, the J gene TRBJ1-6; TRBD1 aligns across 8 bases. Trimming at V came to 4 bases and at J to 8 bases, leaving 14 bases not matched to a gene. CDR3 size: 17 residues. Germline loops: CDR1 SGHRS, CDR2 YFSETQ.

The J gene is TRBJ1-1, the V gene TRBV5-1; TRBD1 might be the D (5 bases). Trimming removed 4 bases at V and 1 base at J, with 8 bases between. The CDR3 is 13 amino acids. Germline CDR1 reads SGHRS; CDR2 reads YFSETQ. In DNA, the CDR3 is TGCGCCAGCAGCGCCCAGGGGAACACTGAAGCTTTCTTT. As protein: CASSAQGNTEAFF.

The chain carries TRBV27 and TRBJ1-5; D is perhaps TRBD1 (5 bases). Germline CDR1 reads MNHEY; CDR2 reads SMNVEV (reference sequence). This CDR3 is built from 19 residues. Trimming took 6 bases from V and 0 from J, leaving 24 bases between them. The DNA of the CDR3 is TGTGCCAGCAGATTAACGGGTCGTGACAGCCGATATAGCAATCAGCCCCAGCATTTT. Its translation is CASRLTGRDSRYSNQPQHF.

This chain links TRBV3-1 (or the pseudogene TRBV3-2) with TRBJ2-7, with TRBD2 as a possible D gene (5 bases). V lost 3 bases and J 1 base, leaving 13 bases between the germline ends. Germline lookup yields CDR1 LGHDT and CDR2 YNNKEL (reference sequence). The CDR3 is made up of 15 amino acids. The CDR3 DNA reads as TGTGCCAGCAGCCACCCCCCAGCGGCTTCCTACGAGCAGTACTTC. The encoded protein is CASSHPPAASYEQYF.

The V gene is TRBV7-8, the J gene TRBJ2-1, with D hard to call. V was clipped by 3 bases and J by 7 bases, with 4 bases between them. Germline V gene sequence: CDR1 SGHVS, CDR2 FQNEAQ. The CDR3 is 11 residues long. In nucleotides, the CDR3 is TGTGCCAGCAGCTTCTTGAATGAGCAGTTCTTC. Protein product: CASSFLNEQFF.

The V and J genes are TRBV5-1 and TRBJ2-1, with 11 positions matching TRBD2. The CDR3 is 19 residues long. The V segment lost 3 bases and the J segment 0 bases; nucleotides outside the gene matches: 11. Germline V gene lookup returns CDR1 SGHRS and CDR2 YFSETQ. The CDR3 is CASSSVGTSGAGSYNEQFF. In nucleotides, the CDR3 is TGCGCCAGCAGCTCCGTTGGGACTAGCGGAGCCGGCTCCTACAATGAGCAGTTCTTC.

The V and J genes are TRBV12-3 or TRBV12-4 and TRBJ2-1, with TRBD1 matching 7 bases. CDR3 length: 12 residues. J gave up 10 bases and V 5 bases, and 5 bases lay outside the gene matches. The CDR3: CASSTTGWEQFF. The CDR3 DNA reads as TGTGCCAGCAGTACGACAGGGTGGGAGCAGTTCTTC.

The genes are TRBV4-2 and TRBJ2-3, with 8 bases matching TRBD2. Germline-derived CDR1 and CDR2 are LGHNA and YNFKEQ. V shed 0 bases, J shed 0 bases, and the junction held 11 bases outside the gene matches. CDR3 length: 19 residues. The CDR3 nucleotides are TGTGCCAGCAGCCAAGATCTCGGGAGGGCCGATCAAAGCACAGATACGCAGTATTTT. It codes for CASSQDLGRADQSTDTQYF.

This chain connects TRBV6-1 to TRBJ2-1, with 9 bases matching TRBD1. Germline V gene data show CDR1 as MNHNS and CDR2 as SASEGT. The CDR3 is 16 residues long. Unmatched junction bases numbered 11, after V lost 4 bases and J lost 7 bases. The DNA for the CDR3 is TGTGCCAGCAGTGCTACCGGGACAGGGCATTGGAATGAGCAGTTCTTC. Translation: CASSATGTGHWNEQFF.

The rearrangement joins TRBV20-1 to TRBJ2-3, with no clear D. There are 11 residues in the CDR3. V was cut by 3 bases and J by 3 bases, with 4 bases left in between. Germline values: CDR1 DFQATT, CDR2 SNEGSKA (reference sequence). In nucleotides, the CDR3 is TGCAGTGCTAGTTTAACAGATACGCAGTATTTT. It codes for CSASLTDTQYF.

The chain recombines TRBV19 with TRBJ2-3; D call uncertain. Deletions cut 10 bases from V and 3 bases from J, with 17 bases between. The germline V gene has CDR1 LNHDA and CDR2 SQIVND (reference sequence). The CDR3 loop spans 14 amino acids. The CDR3 DNA follows: TGTGCCACAACCCTGGGCCTATTTACAGATACGCAGTATTTT. It yields the protein CATTLGLFTDTQYF. The complete variable domain, with remaining parts taken from reference TRBV19 and TRBJ2-3, reads DGGITQSPKYLFRKEGQNVTLSCEQNLNHDAMYWYRQDPGQGLRLIYYSQIVNDFQKGDIAEGYSVSREKKESFPLTVTSAQKNPTAFYLCATTLGLFTDTQYFGPGTRLTVL.

This chain connects TRBV10-3 to TRBJ1-6; TRBD1 aligns across 9 bases. The CDR3 contains 13 residues. The V gene end was trimmed by 6 bases and the J gene end by 7 bases; junction bases not matched to a gene: 1. Germline V gene lookup returns CDR1 ENHRY and CDR2 SYGVKD. The CDR3 region has the DNA TGTGCCATCAGAGGACAGGGGAATTCACCCCTCCACTTT. Translating gives CAIRGQGNSPLHF.